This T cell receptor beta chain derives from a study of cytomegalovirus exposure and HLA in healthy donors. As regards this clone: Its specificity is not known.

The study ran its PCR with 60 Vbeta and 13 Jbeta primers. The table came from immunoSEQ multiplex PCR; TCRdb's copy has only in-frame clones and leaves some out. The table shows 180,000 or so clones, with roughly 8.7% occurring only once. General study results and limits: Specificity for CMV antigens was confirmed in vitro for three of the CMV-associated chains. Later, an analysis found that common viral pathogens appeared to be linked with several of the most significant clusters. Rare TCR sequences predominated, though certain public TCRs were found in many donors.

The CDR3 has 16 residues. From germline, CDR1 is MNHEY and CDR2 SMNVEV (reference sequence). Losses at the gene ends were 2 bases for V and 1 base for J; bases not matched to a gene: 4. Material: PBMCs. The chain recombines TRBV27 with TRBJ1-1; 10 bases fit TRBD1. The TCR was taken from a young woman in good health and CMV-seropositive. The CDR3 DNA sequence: TGTGCCAGCAGTTTAAGGGGACAGGGGAGGAACACTGAAGCTTTCTTT. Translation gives CASSLRGQGRNTEAFF.